This T cell receptor beta chain was captured by sequencing in a study of T cells after yellow fever vaccination. The table lists this clonotype with many counts. V was trimmed by 1 base and J by 1 base, leaving 10 bases between them. This CDR3 contains 15 residues. CDR1 and CDR2 from the germline V gene are SGHTA and FQGNSA. TCRdb fed the 5' RACE reads into MiXCR, producing one record per CDR3 protein. In the table there are some 340,000 distinct CDR3 sequences, about 10% of which are singletons. The sample here was CD4+ T cells sorted from PBMCs, taken 45 days after the yellow fever booster vaccination. The TCR comes from a man between 18 and 35 years old who received the YFV17D yellow fever vaccine. This chain uses TRBV7-2 with TRBJ1-1; D gene uncertain. In DNA, the CDR3 is TGTGCCAGCAGCTTAGTAGGTTCCGGGAACACTGAAGCTTTCTTT. Amino acid sequence: CASSLVGSGNTEAFF.